This TCR beta chain was documented in a study of cytomegalovirus exposure and HLA in healthy donors. As for the study in general: In terms of ancestry, the Caucasian-associated cluster contained roughly 80% of the approximately 430 genotyped donors.

About this clone itself: Its target is unknown.

Overall study findings and caveats: A later analysis revealed that TCR association rates differed between HLA loci, peaking at DRB1 and bottoming out at HLA-C. It was reported in a later analysis that an Asian-associated ancestry cluster showed fewer N-insertions than the roughly 670-donor mean.

The CDR3 is 16 amino acids. Germline V gives CDR1 GTSNPN, CDR2 SVGIG (reference sequence). With 2 bases clipped from V and 8 bases from J, the junction kept 8 bases outside the gene matches. PCR amplification relied on 60 Vbeta primers (plus 13 Jbeta primers). Libraries were prepared by immunoSEQ multiplex PCR; TCRdb keeps only in-frame clonotypes and omits some of them. The sample shows roughly 40,000 clones, and 7.5% to 9.5% sits with its ten largest clones. Sequencing was carried out using PBMCs. The receptor's source is a man aged 35 to 55 in good health and CMV-seropositive. The rearrangement uses TRBV30 and TRBJ2-2, with 13 bases that match TRBD2. The CDR3 here is CAWSLIWTSGRGELFF. In DNA, the CDR3 is TGTGCCTGGAGTCTAATTTGGACTAGCGGGAGAGGGGAGCTGTTTTTT.